This T cell receptor (beta chain) was sequenced in a study of blood T cell repertoires in COVID-19. Study as a whole: The analysed material was cDNA or gDNA that came from T cells, B-cell-depleted T cells, or PBMCs.

J lost 3 bases, V lost 0 bases, and 8 bases had no gene match. CDR1 is SGDLS and CDR2 is YYNGEE in the germline V gene. The CDR3 loop spans 16 amino acids. This clone was picked up a small number of times. How the authors handled the data: Reference gene primer amplification gave nucleated cell count estimates. Only in-frame clones appear in the TCRdb table, and some are missing; sequencing was by immunoSEQ multiplex PCR. The DNA gave D and trimming, while V, J and clone size come from that table. The sample yields approximately 200,000 clones, about 90% seen once. This TCR was sampled from a man aged 35 to 55 with active or convalescent COVID-19. The rearrangement joins TRBV9 to TRBJ2-7; 8 bases agree with TRBD1. The sequenced material came from peripheral blood. The CDR3 reads CASSVDGGQGHYEQYF. CDR3 nucleotides: TGTGCCAGCAGCGTAGACGGAGGACAGGGCCACTACGAGCAGTACTTC.